The 20 T cell receptor beta chains presented below share a single source sample, sequenced in a study of glioma-infiltrating T cells after dendritic cell vaccination. The time point was: after dendritic cell vaccination, including at tumor progression/relapse. The assay was immunoSEQ multiplex PCR, and TCRdb's table has in-frame clones only and misses some. Of more than 75,000 clones in the sample, about four fifths were seen once. This material consisted of blood, taken after dendritic cell vaccination. The receptors come from a human donor with glioblastoma.

The rearrangement links TRBV5-8 to TRBJ1-4, with 8 nucleotides matching TRBD1. This CDR3 has 15 amino acids. CDR1 and CDR2 (germline): SGHTS, YDEGEE. Germline trimming cut 4 bases from V and 6 bases from J; bases unmatched to any gene: 8. The CDR3 bases are TGTGCCAGCAGCGGAAGGACAGGGCGGCATGAAAAACTGTTTTTT. Protein: CASSGRTGRHEKLFF.

This chain links TRBV21-1 with TRBJ2-1; the table's D call, TRBD1, has no DNA check behind it. TRBV21-1 is a documented pseudogene. CDR3 length equals 15 residues. CDR3 in amino acids: CASSLRQGAWNEQFF. The CDR3 nucleotides read TGTGCCAGCAGCCTAAGACAGGGGGCATGGAATGAGCAGTTCTTC.

The chain uses TRBV7-9 and TRBJ1-3; D possibly corresponds to TRBD1 (6 bases). The length of the CDR3 is 16 residues. V was cut by 8 bases and J by 0 bases, with 17 bases left in between. Germline assignment: CDR1 SEHNR and CDR2 FQNEAQ (reference sequence). CDR3 coding DNA: TGTGCCAGCTCGCGTTCCGGGACAAACTCTGGAAACACCATATATTTT. Its translation is CASSRSGTNSGNTIYF.

V gene TRBV2 combines with J gene TRBJ1-5; TRBD1 is a possible D gene (6 bases). This CDR3 comprises 16 residues. Trimming removed 2 bases from V and 1 base from J, with 12 bases in between. CDR1 and CDR2 from the germline V gene are SNHLY and FYNNEI. CDR3 DNA: TGTGCCAGCAGTGAAAGTCTGGGACAAAGCAATCAGCCCCAGCATTTT. Its translation is CASSESLGQSNQPQHF.

This rearrangement joins TRBV27 to TRBJ2-6; D gene unclear. Trimming left V 5 bases short and J 0 bases short, with 8 bases between. Germline assignment: CDR1 MNHEY and CDR2 SMNVEV (reference sequence). CDR3 length: 15 residues. CDR3 sequence: CASSGQLSGANVLTF. The CDR3 bases are TGTGCCAGCAGTGGGCAGCTCTCTGGGGCCAACGTCCTGACTTTC. Complete variable domain (other parts from reference TRBV27 and TRBJ2-6): EAQVTQNPRYLITVTGKKLTVTCSQNMNHEYMSWYRQDPGLGLRQIYYSMNVEVTDKGDVPEGYKVSRKEKRNFPLILESPSPNQTSLYFCASSGQLSGANVLTFGAGSRLTVL.

The rearrangement links TRBV7-8 to TRBJ1-1; D unclear. The CDR3 length is 14 residues. Trimming removed 5 bases from V and 3 bases from J, with 13 bases in between. Germline V gene data show CDR1 as SGHVS and CDR2 as FQNEAQ. Written as DNA, the CDR3 is TGTGCCAGCAGCCCCTGGGAGGAGGACACTGAAGCTTTCTTT. Translation: CASSPWEEDTEAFF.

The chain carries TRBV25-1 and TRBJ2-2; TRBD2 might be the D (6 bases). Trimming stripped 6 bases from V and 6 bases from J, with 14 bases between. This CDR3 spans 14 amino acids. Germline lookup yields CDR1 MGHDK and CDR2 SYGVNS. CDR3 sequence: CASREGRDAGELFF. CDR3 DNA: TGTGCCAGCAGGGAGGGCAGGGACGCCGGGGAGCTGTTTTTT.

CDR3 region: CASSLGGFYYEQYF. As DNA, the CDR3 is TGTGCCAGCAGCTTAGGTGGCTTTTACTACGAGCAGTACTTC. The V and J genes are TRBV11-2 and TRBJ2-7; D gene unclear. The V gene lost 1 base and the J gene lost 3 bases, with 10 bases spanning the gap. The germline V gene encodes CDR1 SGHAT and CDR2 FQNNGV. The CDR3 runs to 14 residues.

The chain uses TRBV7-3 and TRBJ1-1, with 7 bases that match TRBD1. In germline, CDR1 is SGHTA, CDR2 FQGTGA. The CDR3 is made up of 15 amino acids. The V gene end was trimmed by 7 bases and the J gene end by 1 base; junction bases not matched to a gene: 9. CDR3: CASKLNTGANTEAFF. The CDR3 nucleotides read TGTGCCAGCAAACTCAACACAGGGGCGAACACTGAAGCTTTCTTT. The whole variable domain, filled in from reference TRBV7-3 and TRBJ1-1, reads GAGVSQTPSNKVTEKGKYVELRCDPISGHTALYWYRQSLGQGPEFLIYFQGTGAADDSGLPNDRFFAVRPEGSVSTLKIQRTERGDSAVYLCASKLNTGANTEAFFGQGTRLTVV.

The chain links TRBV2 to TRBJ2-5; the D is unclear. This CDR3 comprises 15 residues. V gave up 5 bases and J gave up 5 bases, with 18 bases separating them. Germline CDR1 reads SNHLY; CDR2 reads FYNNEI. The CDR3: CASSISLAIRETQYF. The CDR3 DNA is TGTGCCAGCAGTATTAGCCTCGCTATCCGGGAGACCCAGTACTTC.

This clone showed up just once. The rearrangement links TRBV4-3 to TRBJ2-1; a weak D match, TRBD2 (5 bases). The CDR3 consists of 14 residues. The V gene's germline CDR1 is LGHNA and CDR2 YSLEER. V shed 0 bases and J shed 4 bases, with 7 bases lying between them. The CDR3 DNA reads TGCGCCAGCAGCCAAGAGGACTCTTACAATGAGCAGTTCTTC. It translates to CASSQEDSYNEQFF.

This clone was counted a few times. The V call is TRBV27, the J call TRBJ2-7; 9 positions agree with TRBD1. J gave up 1 base and V 10 bases, and 5 bases lay outside the gene matches. Germline values: CDR1 MNHEY, CDR2 SMNVEV (reference sequence). This CDR3 has 13 residues. The CDR3 bases are TGTGCCACCCCGACAGGGGGATCCTACGAGCAGTACTTC. It encodes CATPTGGSYEQYF.

This clone was counted between two and nine times. The V gene is TRBV6-1, the J gene TRBJ1-6; 10 bases fit TRBD1. The CDR3 contains 15 residues. The V gene end was trimmed by 7 bases and the J gene end by 8 bases; junction bases not matched to a gene: 8. Per germline, CDR1 MNHNS and CDR2 SASEGT. The CDR3 DNA follows: TGTGCCAGCACCCCTGTTGGGACAGGGGATTCACCCCTCCACTTT. Its protein is CASTPVGTGDSPLHF.

This clone was counted a single time. The chain joins TRBV25-1 to TRBJ2-1; 9 bases agree with TRBD2. The CDR3 is 15 residues long. The germline CDR1 and CDR2 sequences are MGHDK and SYGVNS. J gave up 6 bases and V 4 bases, and 7 bases lay outside the gene matches. This CDR3 is CASSAPRTSANEQFF. Here the CDR3 DNA reads TGTGCCAGCAGTGCCCCTCGGACTAGCGCCAATGAGCAGTTCTTC. The whole variable domain, remainder taken from reference TRBV25-1 and TRBJ2-1, is EADIYQTPRYLVIGTGKKITLECSQTMGHDKMYWYQQDPGMELHLIHYSYGVNSTEKGDLSSESTVSRIRTEHFPLTLESARPSHTSQYLCASSAPRTSANEQFFGPGTRLTVL.

The chain carries TRBV10-3 and TRBJ2-1; weak D call: TRBD2 (7 bases). The CDR3 runs 14 residues. Germline-derived CDR1 and CDR2 are ENHRY and SYGVKD. Trimming took off 7 bases at V and 7 bases at J, with 17 bases between the two ends. CDR3 amino acids: CAIKGWGGANEQFF. Written as DNA, the CDR3 is TGTGCCATCAAGGGTTGGGGGGGGGCTAATGAGCAGTTCTTC.

The rearrangement uses TRBV6-6 and TRBJ1-5; TRBD1 agrees at 7 bases. Trimming removed 5 bases from V and 7 bases from J; junction bases left unmatched: 8. The germline CDR1 and CDR2 sequences are MNHNY and SVGAGI (reference sequence). The CDR3 length is 14 residues. CDR3 amino acids: CASSPRQGTQPQHF. The CDR3 DNA is TGTGCCAGCAGTCCTCGACAGGGAACCCAGCCCCAGCATTTT.

The rearrangement links TRBV7-2 to TRBJ1-6; 8 nucleotides align to TRBD1. Losses at the gene ends were 5 bases for V and 10 bases for J; bases not matched to a gene: 10. The CDR3 is made up of 15 amino acids. Looked up from germline, CDR1 is SGHTA and CDR2 is FQGNSA. The CDR3 sequence is CASSLIGQGGSPLHF. CDR3 nucleotides: TGTGCCAGCAGCCTTATTGGACAGGGTGGCTCACCCCTCCACTTT.

The rearrangement links TRBV29-1 to TRBJ2-1; 8 positions match TRBD2. CDR1 is SQVTM and CDR2 is ANQGSEA in the germline V gene. V was pared by 0 bases and J by 4 bases, with 5 bases of the junction left unmatched. The CDR3 is made up of 15 amino acids. CDR3 in DNA: TGCAGCGTTGAAGATCCGGGGGGGCCGTACAATGAGCAGTTCTTC. This translates into CSVEDPGGPYNEQFF.

V and J are TRBV30 and TRBJ1-2; TRBD1 matches at 8 bases. Germline V lookup: CDR1 GTSNPN, CDR2 SVGIG (reference sequence). The V gene end was trimmed by 1 base and the J gene end by 8 bases; junction bases not matched to a gene: 9. The CDR3 runs to 14 residues. The CDR3 region has the DNA TGTGCCTGGAGTGCAATAGACAGGGGCCGGGGCTACACCTTC. It codes for CAWSAIDRGRGYTF.

Only one count was recorded for this clone. The rearrangement joins TRBV2 to TRBJ1-3, with D perhaps matching TRBD1 (5 bases). This CDR3 has 14 residues. The V gene lost 5 bases and the J gene lost 0 bases, with 8 bases spanning the gap. Germline V gives CDR1 SNHLY, CDR2 FYNNEI. The CDR3, as DNA: TGTGCCAGCAGTACGACAGTCTCTGGAAACACCATATATTTT. Its protein product is CASSTTVSGNTIYF. Full variable domain (rest looked up from reference TRBV2 and TRBJ1-3): EPEVTQTPSHQVTQMGQEVILRCVPISNHLYFYWYRQILGQKVEFLVSFYNNEISEKSEIFDDQFSVERPDGSNFTLKIRSTKLEDSAMYFCASSTTVSGNTIYFGEGSWLTVV.